Each of the 25 T cell receptor beta chains below was sequenced from the same sample in a study of molecular identifiers for immune sequencing clone quantification (dated by TCRdb to the late 2010s). Library generation was performed with PCR. Data came from an Illumina HiSeq 4000. TCRdb reanalyzed the raw reads on its own, using fastp at Q25 for trimming and MiXCR for clone calling, and kept in-frame beta chains. Rows with a matching CDR3 protein are joined into one entry that keeps the most common DNA and genes. This sample comprises around 480,000 distinct CDR3 sequences, around 21% of them detected only once. The ten top clones hold approximately 0.8% of the sample. What was sequenced was naive CD8+ T cells from blood, with Jurkat cell RNA spiked in. The intended sense of this specimen's cell subset or site label: FACS-sorted CD8+CD4-CCR7+CD45RA+ naive T cells. The receptors shown here come from a human donor in good health. Some libraries in this study had Jurkat cell RNA spiked in.

To note about this clonotype: Being one base from a much bigger clone, this may be a read error. V usage is TRBV9 and J usage is TRBJ2-2, with 10 bases identical to TRBD2. The CDR3 length is 17 residues. Germline V gene sequence: CDR1 SGDLS, CDR2 YYNGEE. CDR3 sequence: CASSVGRTSGYTGELLF. For the CDR3, the DNA is TGTGCCAGCAGCGTAGGGAGGACTAGCGGTTACACCGGGGAGCTGCTTTTT.

The CDR3 DNA reads TGTGCCAGCAGCTTTATCATGGGGTCCTACGAGCAGTACTTC. It translates to CASSFIMGSYEQYF. This sequence joins TRBV7-9 and TRBJ2-7; D is unclear. V lost 3 bases, J lost 1 base, and 10 bases lay in between. Germline V gives CDR1 SEHNR, CDR2 FQNEAQ (reference sequence). The CDR3 is made up of 14 amino acids.

The CDR3 is CASRGTGGWQPQHF. CDR3 nucleotide sequence: TGTGCCAGCAGGGGGACAGGGGGCTGGCAGCCCCAGCATTTT. The chain uses TRBV2 and TRBJ1-5; 12 positions match TRBD1. V dropped 6 bases and J dropped 7; count of bases not matched to a gene: 4. The germline V gene encodes CDR1 SNHLY and CDR2 FYNNEI. This CDR3 spans 14 amino acids.

Notes on this clonotype: A much larger clone differs from this one at a single base, so this may be a read error. The CDR3 DNA is TGCAGTGCCAGGCCCCTAGCCGTCTCCTGGGAGCGGTACTTC. Translation gives CSARPLAVSWERYF. The V and J genes are TRBV20-1 and TRBJ2-7; tentatively, D is TRBD2 (5 bases). This CDR3 has 14 amino acids. The germline CDR1 and CDR2 sequences are DFQATT and SNEGSKA (reference sequence).

At least ten counts were recorded for this clonotype. The chain uses TRBV21-1 and TRBJ2-3; no DNA check was done on the table's D call, TRBD1. TRBV21-1 is a pseudogene. The CDR3 covers 16 residues. The CDR3 DNA reads TGTGCCAGCAGCAAAGCGTTTAGGGGGTTCGCAGATACGCAGTATTTT. This sequence encodes CASSKAFRGFADTQYF.

CDR3 amino acids: CSAKLITEAFF. The CDR3 nucleotides read TGCAGTGCTAAATTAATTACTGAAGCTTTCTTT. The genes are TRBV20-1 and TRBJ1-1; D is uncertain. The CDR3 is 11 residues long. From germline, CDR1 is DFQATT and CDR2 SNEGSKA (reference sequence). V was clipped by 4 bases and J by 5 bases, with 8 bases between them.

There are a few counts of this clonotype. The CDR3: CASSGASSYNEQFF. CDR3 DNA sequence: TGTGCCAGCAGCGGAGCGAGCTCCTACAATGAGCAGTTCTTC. This sequence joins TRBV9 and TRBJ2-1; no definite D call. Looked up from germline, CDR1 is SGDLS and CDR2 is YYNGEE. V gave up 3 bases and J gave up 0 bases, with 7 bases separating them. The CDR3 length is 14 residues.

Details on this clonotype: This may be a read error: a much more frequent sequence differs by one nucleotide. The gene calls are TRBV23-1 and TRBJ2-3; 8 bases match TRBD1. TRBV23-1 belongs to the ORF category, with a function that is uncertain. V trimming: 7 bases; J trimming: 6 bases; junction bases outside the gene matches: 6. This CDR3 has 13 amino acids. CDR3 sequence reads: CASTTGDYDTQYF. CDR3 DNA: TGCGCCAGCACGACAGGGGATTATGATACGCAGTATTTT.

In this sample, this clonotype turned up a few times. V is TRBV4-3 and J is TRBJ2-7; TRBD2 matches at 9 bases. Germline CDR1 is LGHNA and CDR2 is YSLEER. The CDR3 spans 16 residues. The J segment lost 3 bases and the V segment lost 1 base, leaving 7 bases of the junction unmatched. CDR3 bases: TGCGCCAGCAGCCAAGTAGGGGGACTAGCTCACTACGAGCAGTACTTC. The encoded protein is CASSQVGGLAHYEQYF.

In its sample, this clonotype was seen many times. J is TRBJ2-3 and V is TRBV20-1; a weak D match, TRBD2 (6 bases). The CDR3 consists of 15 residues. V shed 3 bases and J shed 2 bases, with 15 bases lying between them. Per the germline V gene, CDR1 is DFQATT and CDR2 is SNEGSKA (reference sequence). In nucleotides, the CDR3 is TGCAGTGCTAGGGAGCGGGCCTCTTACACAGATACGCAGTATTTT. Protein sequence: CSARERASYTDTQYF.

Of note for this clonotype: Germline is not matched at one junction end, which may reflect a read error. The chain is built from TRBV7-8 and TRBJ1-1; D remains unclear. Germline loops: CDR1 SGHVS, CDR2 FQNEAQ. CDR3 size: 15 residues. The CDR3 spells CASSLGNNMNAEAFF. The CDR3 DNA follows: TGTGCCAGCAGCTTAGGGAATAACATGAACGCTGAAGCTTTCTTT.

This clonotype has a count of ten or more. The V gene is TRBV5-6, the J gene TRBJ2-1; D is unresolved. The length of the CDR3 is 14 residues. Germline lookup yields CDR1 SGHDT and CDR2 YYEEEE. Trimming shortened V by 0 bases and J by 7 bases, and 11 bases separated the two germline ends. The CDR3 nucleotides are TGTGCCAGCAGCTTGGGTCCGGCACGTAATGAGCAGTTCTTC. This codes for CASSLGPARNEQFF.

This clonotype appeared many times. V is TRBV10-2 and J is TRBJ2-5; D ambiguous. The CDR3 has 13 amino acids. Germline CDR1 reads WSHSY; CDR2 reads SAAADI. V lost 7 bases to trimming and J lost 2 bases, with 11 bases between them. CDR3 in DNA: TGCGCCAGCAACACGATATTACAAGAGACCCAGTACTTC. Protein: CASNTILQETQYF.

The V call is TRBV7-3, the J call TRBJ2-3; D perhaps matches TRBD1 (6 bases). The CDR3 is 17 amino acids. In germline, CDR1 is SGHTA, CDR2 FQGTGA. V was trimmed by 5 bases and J by 4 bases, leaving 22 bases between them. The CDR3 DNA reads TGTGCCAGCAGCCCCAAGACAGGAGCCCTGATGGCAGATACGCAGTATTTT. This codes for CASSPKTGALMADTQYF.

This clonotype was seen many times. This rearrangement joins TRBV9 to TRBJ1-1; D gene unclear. The V and J ends lost 4 bases and 2 bases respectively, with 6 bases between them. From germline, CDR1 is SGDLS and CDR2 YYNGEE. The CDR3 consists of 12 residues. CDR3 region: CASSPFNTEAFF. The CDR3 DNA is TGTGCCAGCAGCCCATTTAACACTGAAGCTTTCTTT.

In its sample, this clonotype was seen a few times. The CDR3 coding sequence is TGTGCCAGCAGTTTACCCGGGACAGGAAAGCTAGCCGGGGAGCTGTTTTTT. Translated: CASSLPGTGKLAGELFF. The chain uses TRBV12-3 or TRBV12-4 and TRBJ2-2, with TRBD1 matching over 8 bases. The CDR3 has 17 amino acids. Germline trimming cut 2 bases from V and 6 bases from J; bases unmatched to any gene: 11.

This clonotype was seen only a few times. The V call is TRBV19, the J call TRBJ2-2; TRBD1 matches at 7 bases. The CDR3 is 21 residues long. The V gene's germline CDR1 is LNHDA and CDR2 SQIVND (reference sequence). The V gene end was trimmed by 5 bases and the J gene end by 3 bases; junction bases not matched to a gene: 24. CDR3 amino acids: CASSGLRRLTGREADTGELFF. CDR3 coding DNA: TGTGCCAGTAGTGGGCTGCGGCGGTTGACAGGGAGAGAAGCGGACACCGGGGAGCTGTTTTTT.

This clonotype has at least ten counts. The V call is TRBV6-2 or TRBV6-3, the J call TRBJ1-2; TRBD1 is a possible D gene (5 bases). The CDR3 length is 13 residues. V was shortened by 6 bases and J by 0 bases, with 8 bases between the two germline ends. Germline V gene lookup returns CDR1 MNHEY and CDR2 SVGEGT. CDR3 region: CASSETANYGYTF. The CDR3 DNA reads as TGTGCCAGCAGCGAGACAGCTAACTATGGCTACACCTTC.

This clonotype occurred many times. CDR3 DNA sequence: TGCGCCAGCAGCTTGAGGCAGCCCGCGTTTGGACTGTTTTTT. Amino acids: CASSLRQPAFGLFF. The chain recombines TRBV5-1 with TRBJ1-4, with no clear D. Trimming took 1 base from V and 13 from J, leaving 17 bases between them. The germline V gene encodes CDR1 SGHRS and CDR2 YFSETQ. The CDR3 runs to 14 residues.

About this clonotype itself: A much bigger clone sits one base away, suggesting this may be a read error. This chain connects TRBV29-1 to TRBJ2-2; the D gene could be TRBD1 or TRBD2 (5 bases each). This CDR3 is built from 12 residues. CDR1 is SQVTM, CDR2 ANQGSEA, per germline. CDR3 sequence: CSVESGNGELLF. In nucleotides, the CDR3 is TGCAGCGTTGAATCAGGGAACGGGGAGCTGCTTTTT.

This chain uses TRBV7-9 with TRBJ1-2; 8 nucleotides agree with TRBD1. Losses at the gene ends were 4 bases for V and 2 bases for J; bases not matched to a gene: 27. This CDR3 has 22 amino acids. Germline lookup yields CDR1 SEHNR and CDR2 FQNEAQ (reference sequence). The CDR3 DNA reads as TGTGCCAGCAGCTCGGATACCATTTGGGATGGCAGGGGGCGCGGGGTCAACTATGGCTACACCTTC. It is translated as CASSSDTIWDGRGRGVNYGYTF.

This clonotype was counted many times. The V and J genes are TRBV20-1 and TRBJ2-7; D might be TRBD2 (5 bases). Per the germline V gene, CDR1 is DFQATT and CDR2 is SNEGSKA (reference sequence). CDR3 length equals 13 residues. V lost 5 bases and J 0 bases, leaving 11 bases between the germline ends. The CDR3: CSARSGGSYEQYF. As DNA, the CDR3 is TGCAGTGCTCGATCCGGAGGCTCCTACGAGCAGTACTTC.

This clonotype was seen ten or more times. The chain links TRBV15 to TRBJ1-5; 7 bases fit TRBD1. V lost 4 bases to trimming and J lost 3 bases; unmatched junction nucleotides: 6. Looked up from germline, CDR1 is LNHNV and CDR2 is YYDKDF (reference sequence). This CDR3 is 15 amino acids long. The CDR3, as DNA: TGTGCCACCAGCACCCGGACAGGAATCAATCAGCCCCAGCATTTT. Its protein is CATSTRTGINQPQHF.

This clonotype was picked up many times. The chain couples TRBV28 to TRBJ2-7; D gene ambiguous. Germline values: CDR1 MDHEN, CDR2 SYDVKM. The CDR3 sequence is 15 residues long. Trimming left V 7 bases short and J 2 bases short, with 18 bases between. CDR3 nucleotides: TGTGCCAGCACGAACCCGAAAGCGATGACCTACGAGCAGTACTTC. This translates into CASTNPKAMTYEQYF.

The chain combines TRBV9 with TRBJ1-1; TRBD1 matches 9 bases. Germline CDR1 and CDR2: SGDLS and YYNGEE. Trimming took 4 bases from V and 4 from J; bases not matched to a gene: 14. The CDR3 totals 17 residues. CDR3 nucleotides: TGTGCCAGCAGCCACCCTACCACAGGGGGCCGAGGCACTGAAGCTTTCTTT. Translated, it gives CASSHPTTGGRGTEAFF.